Listed here are 17 T cell receptor beta chains from one sample, sequenced in a study of blood T cell repertoires in COVID-19. The assay was immunoSEQ multiplex PCR, and TCRdb's table has in-frame clones only and misses some. The table records about 170,000 clones, 70% to 90% of them present only once. The sample was peripheral blood. These receptors all stem from a man over 45 who had recovered from COVID-19.

The chain recombines TRBV18 with TRBJ1-4, with 8 bases matching TRBD1. Germline loops: CDR1 KGHSH, CDR2 LQKENI. V lost 3 bases, J lost 6 bases, and 6 bases stayed unmatched. The CDR3 covers 15 residues. This chain's CDR3 is CASSPRTGSDEKLFF. The CDR3 bases are TGTGCCAGCTCACCTCGGACAGGGTCCGATGAAAAACTGTTTTTT.

The CDR3 region is CASSAGLAGGIDSYNEQFF. The DNA of the CDR3 is TGTGCCAGCAGTGCGGGACTAGCGGGCGGGATCGACTCCTACAATGAGCAGTTCTTC. V is TRBV2 and J is TRBJ2-1; 12 positions match TRBD2. With V trimmed by 4 bases and J by 0 bases, 10 bases remained unmatched. CDR1 SNHLY and CDR2 FYNNEI come from the germline V gene. This CDR3 is built from 19 residues.

The chain uses TRBV6-2 or TRBV6-3 and TRBJ1-1; no clear D gene. Germline CDR1 and CDR2: MNHEY and SVGEGT. The V end lost 2 bases, the J end lost 1 base, and 11 bases lay between the germline ends. This CDR3 comprises 15 residues. The CDR3 DNA follows: TGTGCCAGCAGTTACGGTAGGGCGGGGAACACTGAAGCTTTCTTT. It encodes CASSYGRAGNTEAFF.

A single count supports this clone. This chain links TRBV28 with TRBJ2-1; a possible D gene is TRBD1 (6 bases). The CDR3 covers 15 residues. CDR1 and CDR2 (germline): MDHEN, SYDVKM. Trimming cost V 6 bases and J 0 bases, with 12 bases left between them. The CDR3 DNA follows: TGTGCCAGCAGCCATGACAGGAGCTCCTACAATGAGCAGTTCTTC. Translated: CASSHDRSSYNEQFF.

In this sample, this clone turned up a few times. V usage is TRBV6-2 or TRBV6-3 and J usage is TRBJ1-1, with TRBD1 identical over 7 bases. The V gene end was trimmed by 6 bases and the J gene end by 8 bases; junction bases not matched to a gene: 6. The length of the CDR3 is 12 residues. Germline-derived CDR1 and CDR2 are MNHEY and SVGEGT. The CDR3: CASSQTGVEAFF. The CDR3 coding sequence is TGTGCCAGCAGCCAAACAGGGGTGGAAGCTTTCTTT.

This clone has only one observation. The genes are TRBV18 and TRBJ2-2; 10 positions match TRBD1. In germline, CDR1 is KGHSH, CDR2 LQKENI. CDR3 size: 17 residues. V trimming: 3 bases; J trimming: 5 bases; junction bases outside the gene matches: 9. The DNA of the CDR3 is TGTGCCAGCTCACCTTTCGCTGACAGGGGGCGTACCGGGGAGCTGTTTTTT. Its translation is CASSPFADRGRTGELFF.

The chain carries TRBV3-1 (or the pseudogene TRBV3-2) and TRBJ2-7; the D is unclear. CDR1 and CDR2 from the germline V gene are LGHDT and YNNKEL (reference sequence). The CDR3 is 11 amino acids. Trimming cost V 6 bases and J 6 bases, with 9 bases left between them. CDR3 sequence: CASRCNCEQYF. The CDR3 coding sequence is TGTGCCAGCAGATGTAATTGCGAGCAGTACTTC.

The chain combines TRBV18 with TRBJ2-3, with 8 bases that match TRBD2. Trimming removed 5 bases from V and 7 bases from J; junction bases left unmatched: 8. Germline V gene lookup returns CDR1 KGHSH and CDR2 LQKENI. This CDR3 is built from 14 residues. The CDR3 sequence is CASSGGTRRNTQYF. DNA of the CDR3: TGTGCCAGCTCAGGCGGGACTAGACGAAATACGCAGTATTTT.

V usage is TRBV7-7 and J usage is TRBJ2-2, with 13 bases lining up with TRBD2. Germline V gene data show CDR1 as SSHAT and CDR2 as FNYEAQ (reference sequence). CDR3 length: 19 amino acids. V shed 3 bases, J shed 0 bases, and the junction held 7 bases outside the gene matches. DNA of the CDR3: TGTGCCAGCAGCTTGGGCCGGACTAGCGGGAGCGCGAACACCGGGGAGCTGTTTTTT. Translation: CASSLGRTSGSANTGELFF.

The rearrangement links TRBV10-2 to TRBJ2-2; 11 nucleotides align to TRBD2. Trimming cost V 2 bases and J 1 base; bases outside gene matches: 3. This CDR3 has 17 amino acids. The germline V gene has CDR1 WSHSY and CDR2 SAAADI. CDR3 sequence (DNA): TGCGCCAGCAGTGAGACCGGACTAGCGGGGAACACCGGGGAGCTGTTTTTT. This encodes CASSETGLAGNTGELFF.

The gene calls are TRBV5-1 and TRBJ2-4, with 10 bases identical to TRBD1. The CDR3 spans 15 residues. CDR1 and CDR2 (germline): SGHRS, YFSETQ. V gave up 0 bases and J gave up 15 bases; unmatched junction bases: 12. Here the CDR3 reads CASSLGGQGDPFVYF. CDR3 DNA sequence: TGCGCCAGCAGCTTGGGTGGACAGGGGGACCCGTTTGTGTACTTC.

The chain recombines TRBV27 with TRBJ2-7, with TRBD2 matching over 13 bases. Germline CDR1 MNHEY, CDR2 SMNVEV (reference sequence). The V and J ends lost 6 bases and 3 bases, in that order; junction bases with no gene match: 5. The CDR3 totals 15 residues. CDR3: CASRGTSGINYEQYF. The DNA of the CDR3 is TGTGCCAGCAGGGGGACTAGCGGGATAAACTACGAGCAGTACTTC.

This chain links TRBV10-3 with TRBJ1-2, with 11 bases fitting TRBD1. Germline loops: CDR1 ENHRY, CDR2 SYGVKD. V lost 3 bases and J lost 4; bases outside the gene matches: 7. CDR3 length: 16 residues. CDR3 nucleotide sequence: TGTGCCATCAGTGACGGGACAGGGGGTCAGGGCTATGGCTACACCTTC. Encoded protein: CAISDGTGGQGYGYTF.

The chain joins TRBV5-4 to TRBJ2-1; 12 positions agree with TRBD2. The germline CDR1 and CDR2 sequences are SGHNT and YYREEE (reference sequence). The CDR3 has 15 amino acids. The J segment lost 5 bases and the V segment lost 4 bases, leaving 4 bases of the junction unmatched. The DNA for the CDR3 is TGTGCCAGCAGCCCTAGGACTAGCGGGGACAATGAGCAGTTCTTC. The encoded protein is CASSPRTSGDNEQFF.

This chain uses TRBV5-1 with TRBJ2-3, with a weak D call TRBD2 (6 bases). Trimming took off 0 bases at V and 4 bases at J, with 12 bases between the two ends. This CDR3 has 15 amino acids. Germline V CDR1 and CDR2: SGHRS, YFSETQ. CDR3 in amino acids: CASSLAATRADTQYF. The CDR3 nucleotides are TGCGCCAGCAGCTTGGCCGCGACTAGGGCAGATACGCAGTATTTT.

V gene TRBV20-1 combines with J gene TRBJ2-5, with D hard to call. The CDR3 is made up of 13 amino acids. Per germline, CDR1 DFQATT and CDR2 SNEGSKA (reference sequence). Between the trimmed V and J ends, which lost 3 bases and 0 bases, there was a span of 8 bases. The DNA of the CDR3 is TGCAGTGCTAGTGACTCGTACCAAGAGACCCAGTACTTC. Translating it yields CSASDSYQETQYF.

This clone has only a few counts. This rearrangement joins TRBV27 to TRBJ1-3, with 9 bases fitting TRBD1. Unmatched junction bases numbered 2, after V lost 6 bases and J lost 2 bases. CDR3 length equals 14 residues. The germline V gene encodes CDR1 MNHEY and CDR2 SMNVEV (reference sequence). CDR3 sequence reads: CASRRTGAGNTIYF. CDR3 DNA: TGTGCCAGCAGGAGGACAGGGGCTGGAAACACCATATATTTT.